Below, 8 T cell receptor beta chains from the same sample are listed, as sequenced in a study of OX40 agonist ivuxolimab in advanced cancers. The data were produced by immunoSEQ multiplex PCR, yet TCRdb's version contains in-frame clones alone and is incomplete. The sample includes roughly 80,000 clones, approximately 80% seen only once; the top ten take 1.5% to 2%. Sequencing used CD4+ or CD8+ T cells sorted from blood, obtained in a trial of the OX40 agonist ivuxolimab. Every receptor here comes from an adult with an advanced solid tumor such as melanoma, head and neck, liver or kidney cancer.

This chain joins TRBV7-8 and TRBJ2-1; TRBD2 agrees at 7 bases. V was pared by 2 bases and J by 10 bases, with 23 bases of the junction left unmatched. Germline CDR1 and CDR2: SGHVS and FQNEAQ. The CDR3 has 19 residues. The CDR3 sequence is CASSLTPPIWRELHREQFF. CDR3 sequence (DNA): TGTGCCAGCAGCTTAACTCCCCCCATATGGCGGGAGCTTCATCGAGAGCAGTTCTTC.

The chain couples TRBV5-1 to TRBJ2-7; no definite D call. Germline assignment: CDR1 SGHRS and CDR2 YFSETQ. The CDR3 runs 14 residues. The V end lost 0 bases, the J end lost 2 bases, and 9 bases lay between the germline ends. The DNA for the CDR3 is TGCGCCAGCAGCTTGGAAAAGGGCCCCTACGAGCAGTACTTC. Translated, it gives CASSLEKGPYEQYF. The whole variable domain, remainder taken from reference TRBV5-1 and TRBJ2-7, is KAGVTQTPRYLIKTRGQQVTLSCSPISGHRSVSWYQQTPGQGLQFLFEYFSETQRNKGNFPGRFSGRQFSNSRSEMNVSTLELGDSALYLCASSLEKGPYEQYFGPGTRLTVT.

The chain combines TRBV6-6 with TRBJ2-7, with 8 bases identical to TRBD1. The CDR3 length is 14 residues. Germline V gene sequence: CDR1 MNHNY, CDR2 SVGAGI (reference sequence). Trimming removed 3 bases from V and 4 bases from J; junction bases left unmatched: 5. The CDR3 coding sequence is TGTGCCAGCAGTTATCAGGGGGCATTTTACGAGCAGTACTTC. It translates to CASSYQGAFYEQYF.

The chain recombines TRBV9 with TRBJ2-2; no reliable D call. The CDR3 extends over 14 amino acids. The V end was cut by 0 bases, the J end by 3 bases, with 6 bases between. Germline V lookup: CDR1 SGDLS, CDR2 YYNGEE. CDR3 residues: CASSVGPDTGELFF. DNA of the CDR3: TGTGCCAGCAGCGTAGGCCCAGACACCGGGGAGCTGTTTTTT.

V is TRBV11-2 and J is TRBJ1-1; the match to TRBD1 covers 9 bases. CDR1 SGHAT and CDR2 FQNNGV come from the germline V gene. The trim removed 5 bases at V and 5 bases at J, leaving 6 bases unmatched. This CDR3 contains 14 residues. The CDR3 spells CASSLQGALTEAFF. The CDR3 coding sequence is TGTGCCAGCAGCCTACAGGGGGCGCTGACTGAAGCTTTCTTT.

The gene calls are TRBV7-9 and TRBJ2-1, with 14 bases identical to TRBD2. V lost 5 bases and J lost 7; bases outside the gene matches: 4. This CDR3 region has 15 residues. Germline V gene sequence: CDR1 SEHNR, CDR2 FQNEAQ (reference sequence). CDR3 nucleotide sequence: TGTGCCAGCAGCATTGGACTAGCGGGAGGAAATGAGCAGTTCTTC. This gives the protein CASSIGLAGGNEQFF. Full variable domain (remainder filled in from reference TRBV7-9 and TRBJ2-1): DTGVSQNPRHKITKRGQNVTFRCDPISEHNRLYWYRQTLGQGPEFLTYFQNEAQLEKSRLLSDRFSAERPKGSFSTLEIQRTEQGDSAMYLCASSIGLAGGNEQFFGPGTRLTVL.

The chain employs TRBV6-5 and TRBJ1-2; no reliable D call. V lost 2 bases and J 1 base, leaving 5 bases between the germline ends. This CDR3 has 13 residues. Germline CDR1 MNHEY, CDR2 SVGAGI. The CDR3 nucleotides read TGTGCCAGCAGTTACGGGCGTAACTATGGCTACACCTTC. Encoded protein: CASSYGRNYGYTF.

The chain uses TRBV7-3 and TRBJ2-5; 8 positions agree with TRBD2. The length of the CDR3 is 16 residues. J gave up 2 bases and V 2 bases, and 7 bases lay outside the gene matches. Germline V lookup: CDR1 SGHTA, CDR2 FQGTGA. The CDR3 DNA sequence: TGTGCCAGCAGCTTAGGATACTCGGGGGGGCAAGAGACCCAGTACTTC. It yields the protein CASSLGYSGGQETQYF. Using reference TRBV7-3 and TRBJ2-5 for the parts outside the CDR3, the full variable domain is GAGVSQTPSNKVTEKGKYVELRCDPISGHTALYWYRQSLGQGPEFLIYFQGTGAADDSGLPNDRFFAVRPEGSVSTLKIQRTERGDSAVYLCASSLGYSGGQETQYFGPGTRLLVL.